This record concerns one T cell receptor beta chain sequence. Other nucleotide sequences from this sample produce the same CDR3. The data belong to a study of blood T cell repertoires in COVID-19. The overall study: Researchers got acute and convalescent COVID-19 samples from the United States, Italy and Spain.

Sequencing used immunoSEQ multiplex PCR; TCRdb keeps in-frame clones, though not all of them. The sample carries roughly 160,000 clones, about 90% recorded once. Two negative PCRs, clearance, or symptom resolution had been documented for recovered Cohort 3 donors. V was clipped by 0 bases and J by 4 bases, with 11 bases between them. Germline CDR1 and CDR2: SGDLS and YYNGEE. This CDR3 contains 15 residues. The sequenced sample was PBMCs or T cells enriched from blood (not recorded which). This receptor was taken from a woman between 50 and 59 years old who had recovered from COVID-19. The genes are TRBV9 and TRBJ2-1; D is perhaps TRBD2 (6 bases). Written as DNA, the CDR3 is TGTGCCAGCAGCGTAGCCGGGACTTCATACAATGAGCAGTTCTTC. Its translation is CASSVAGTSYNEQFF.